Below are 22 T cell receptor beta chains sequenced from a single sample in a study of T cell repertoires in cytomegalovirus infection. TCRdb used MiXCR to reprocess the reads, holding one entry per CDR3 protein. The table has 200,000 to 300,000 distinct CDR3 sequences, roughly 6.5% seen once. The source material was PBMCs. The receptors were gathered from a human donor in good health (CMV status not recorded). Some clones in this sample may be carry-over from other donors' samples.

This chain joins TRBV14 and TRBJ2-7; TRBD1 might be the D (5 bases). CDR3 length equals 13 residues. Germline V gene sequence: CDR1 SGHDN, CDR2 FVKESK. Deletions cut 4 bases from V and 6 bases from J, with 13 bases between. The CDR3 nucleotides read TGTGCCAGCAGCCTAAGTGTCCAGGGCGAGCAGTACTTC. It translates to CASSLSVQGEQYF.

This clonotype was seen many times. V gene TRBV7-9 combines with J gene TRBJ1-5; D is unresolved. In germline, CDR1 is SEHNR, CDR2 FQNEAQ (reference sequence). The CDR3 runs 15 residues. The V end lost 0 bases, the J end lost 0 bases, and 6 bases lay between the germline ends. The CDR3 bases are TGTGCCAGCAGCTTAGCAGGAAATAGCAATCAGCCCCAGCATTTT. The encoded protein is CASSLAGNSNQPQHF.

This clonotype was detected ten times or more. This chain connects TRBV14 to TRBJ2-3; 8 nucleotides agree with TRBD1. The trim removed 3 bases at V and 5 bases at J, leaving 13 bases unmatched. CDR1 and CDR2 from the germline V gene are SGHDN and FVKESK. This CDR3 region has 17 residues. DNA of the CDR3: TGTGCCAGCAGCCACCCTCCCTCAGGGGGCGGAGGAGATACGCAGTATTTT. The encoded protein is CASSHPPSGGGGDTQYF.

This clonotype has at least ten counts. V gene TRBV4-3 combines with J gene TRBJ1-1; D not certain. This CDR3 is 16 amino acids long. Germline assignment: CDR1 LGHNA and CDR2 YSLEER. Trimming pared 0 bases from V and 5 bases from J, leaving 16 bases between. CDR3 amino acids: CASSQDRNGRWTEAFF. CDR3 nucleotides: TGCGCCAGCAGCCAAGATCGAAACGGGAGGTGGACTGAAGCTTTCTTT.

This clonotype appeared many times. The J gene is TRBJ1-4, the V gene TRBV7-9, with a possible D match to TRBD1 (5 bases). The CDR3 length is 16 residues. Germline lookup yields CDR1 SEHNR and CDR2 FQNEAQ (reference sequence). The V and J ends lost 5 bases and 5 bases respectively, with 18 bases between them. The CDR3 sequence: CASSPQGAGSNEKLFF. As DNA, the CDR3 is TGTGCCAGCAGCCCCCAAGGGGCAGGGAGCAATGAAAAACTGTTTTTT.

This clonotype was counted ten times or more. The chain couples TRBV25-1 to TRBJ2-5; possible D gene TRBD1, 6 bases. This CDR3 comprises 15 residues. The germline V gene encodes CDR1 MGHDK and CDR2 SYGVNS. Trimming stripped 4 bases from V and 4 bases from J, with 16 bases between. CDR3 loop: CASSAGAGSPETQYF. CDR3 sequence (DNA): TGTGCCAGCAGTGCAGGGGCAGGAAGTCCAGAGACCCAGTACTTC.

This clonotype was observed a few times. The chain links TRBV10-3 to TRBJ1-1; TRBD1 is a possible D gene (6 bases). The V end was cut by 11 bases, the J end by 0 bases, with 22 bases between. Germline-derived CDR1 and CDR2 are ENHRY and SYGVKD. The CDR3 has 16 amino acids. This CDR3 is CASFGGRGGLNTEAFF. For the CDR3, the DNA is TGTGCCTCATTCGGGGGTAGAGGGGGTCTGAACACTGAAGCTTTCTTT.

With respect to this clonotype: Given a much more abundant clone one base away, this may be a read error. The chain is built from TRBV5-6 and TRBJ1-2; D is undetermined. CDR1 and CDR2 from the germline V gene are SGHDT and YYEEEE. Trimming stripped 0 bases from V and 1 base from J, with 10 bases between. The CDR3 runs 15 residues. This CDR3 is CASSLVPAGNYGYTF. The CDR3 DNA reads TGTGCCAGCAGCTTGGTTCCAGCGGGTAACTATGGCTACACCTTC. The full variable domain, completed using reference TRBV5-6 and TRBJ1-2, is DAGVTQSPTHLIKTRGQQVTLRCSPKSGHDTVSWYQQALGQGPQFIFQYYEEEERQRGNFPDRFSGHQFPNYSSELNVNALLLGDSALYLCASSLVPAGNYGYTFGSGTRLTVV.

This CDR3 is CASTRDRHTGELFF. Here the CDR3 DNA reads TGTGCCAGCACTAGGGACAGACACACCGGGGAGCTGTTTTTT. V is TRBV2 and J is TRBJ2-2; TRBD1 matches at 7 bases. CDR1 SNHLY and CDR2 FYNNEI come from the germline V gene. Trimming at V came to 7 bases and at J to 3 bases, leaving 5 bases not matched to a gene. The CDR3 is 14 residues long.

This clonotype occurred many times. The CDR3 DNA is TGTGCCAGCAGTTTCATAACCGGCTCCTACAATGAGCAGTTCTTC. Amino acids: CASSFITGSYNEQFF. The rearrangement links TRBV27 to TRBJ2-1; D uncertain. Germline CDR1 reads MNHEY; CDR2 reads SMNVEV (reference sequence). The CDR3 contains 15 residues. Trimming removed 3 bases at V and 0 bases at J, with 9 bases between.

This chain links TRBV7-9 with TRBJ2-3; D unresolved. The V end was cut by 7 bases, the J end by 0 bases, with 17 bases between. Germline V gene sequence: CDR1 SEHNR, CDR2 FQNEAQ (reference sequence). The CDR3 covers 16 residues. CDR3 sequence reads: CASTTAPGRSTDTQYF. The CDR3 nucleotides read TGTGCCAGCACTACCGCACCCGGCCGCAGCACAGATACGCAGTATTTT.

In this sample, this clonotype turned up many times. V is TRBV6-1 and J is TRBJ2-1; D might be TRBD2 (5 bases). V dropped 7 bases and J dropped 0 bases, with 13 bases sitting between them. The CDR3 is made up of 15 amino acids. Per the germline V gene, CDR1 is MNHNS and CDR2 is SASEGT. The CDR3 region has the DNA TGTGCCAGCACCGAGGGCCCCAGCTCCTACAATGAGCAGTTCTTC. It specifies CASTEGPSSYNEQFF.

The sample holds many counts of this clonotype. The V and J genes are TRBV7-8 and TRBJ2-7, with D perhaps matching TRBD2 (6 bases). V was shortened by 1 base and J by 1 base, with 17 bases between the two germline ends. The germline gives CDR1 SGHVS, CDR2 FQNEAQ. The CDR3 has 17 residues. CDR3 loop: CASSLVITGTPSYEQYF. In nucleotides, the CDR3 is TGTGCCAGCAGCTTAGTCATAACGGGGACTCCGTCCTACGAGCAGTACTTC.

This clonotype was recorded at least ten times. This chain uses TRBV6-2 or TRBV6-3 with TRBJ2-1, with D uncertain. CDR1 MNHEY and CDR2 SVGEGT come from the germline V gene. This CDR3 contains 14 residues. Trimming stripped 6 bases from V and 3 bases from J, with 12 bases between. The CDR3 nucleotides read TGTGCCAGCAGGGGCCTGAGCCGCTACAATGAGCAGTTCTTC. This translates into CASRGLSRYNEQFF.

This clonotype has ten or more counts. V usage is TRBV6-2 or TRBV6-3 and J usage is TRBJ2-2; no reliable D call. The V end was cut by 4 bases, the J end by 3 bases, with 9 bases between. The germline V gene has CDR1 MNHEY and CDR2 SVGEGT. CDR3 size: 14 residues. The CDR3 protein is CASSSYRDTGELFF. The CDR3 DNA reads TGTGCCAGCAGTTCCTACCGGGACACCGGGGAGCTGTTTTTT.

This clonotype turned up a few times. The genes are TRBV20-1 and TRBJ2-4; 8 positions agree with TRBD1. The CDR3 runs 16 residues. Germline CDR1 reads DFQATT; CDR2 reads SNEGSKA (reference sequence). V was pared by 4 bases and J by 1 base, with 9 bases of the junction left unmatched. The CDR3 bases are TGCAGTGCTACTAGGACAGGGATGGGGGCCAAAAACATTCAGTACTTC. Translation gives CSATRTGMGAKNIQYF.

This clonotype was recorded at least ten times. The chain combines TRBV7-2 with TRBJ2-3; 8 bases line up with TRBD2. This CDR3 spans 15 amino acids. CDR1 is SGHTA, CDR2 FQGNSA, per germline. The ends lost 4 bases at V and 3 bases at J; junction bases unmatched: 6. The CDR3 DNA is TGTGCCAGCAGCTCCAACGGGGGGGCGACAGATACGCAGTATTTT. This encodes CASSSNGGATDTQYF.

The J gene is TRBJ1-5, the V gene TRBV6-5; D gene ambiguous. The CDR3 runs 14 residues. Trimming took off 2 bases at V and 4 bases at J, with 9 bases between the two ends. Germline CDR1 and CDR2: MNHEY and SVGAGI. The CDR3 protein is CASSYGPGNQPQHF. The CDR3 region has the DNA TGTGCCAGCAGTTACGGGCCAGGTAATCAGCCCCAGCATTTT.

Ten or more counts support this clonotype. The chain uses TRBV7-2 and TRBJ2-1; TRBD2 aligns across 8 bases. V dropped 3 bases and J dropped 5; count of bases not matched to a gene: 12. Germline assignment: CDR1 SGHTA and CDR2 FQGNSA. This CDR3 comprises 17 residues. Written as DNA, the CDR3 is TGTGCCAGCAGCTTCAGCGGGGGCGCCGGGGGGAACAATGAGCAGTTCTTC. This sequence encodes CASSFSGGAGGNNEQFF.

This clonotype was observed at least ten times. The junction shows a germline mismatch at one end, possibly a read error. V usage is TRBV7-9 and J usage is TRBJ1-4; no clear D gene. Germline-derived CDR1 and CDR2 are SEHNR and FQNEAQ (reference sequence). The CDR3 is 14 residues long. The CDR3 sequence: CASSLAGFGEKLFF. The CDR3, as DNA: TGTGCCAGCAGCCTAGCGGGATTCGGTGAAAAACTGTTTTTT.

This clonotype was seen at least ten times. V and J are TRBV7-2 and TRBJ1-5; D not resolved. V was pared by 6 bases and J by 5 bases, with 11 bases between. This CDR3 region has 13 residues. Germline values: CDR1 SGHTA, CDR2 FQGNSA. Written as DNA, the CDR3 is TGTGCCAGCAGGCGTACAACAGATCAGCCCCAGCATTTT. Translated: CASRRTTDQPQHF.

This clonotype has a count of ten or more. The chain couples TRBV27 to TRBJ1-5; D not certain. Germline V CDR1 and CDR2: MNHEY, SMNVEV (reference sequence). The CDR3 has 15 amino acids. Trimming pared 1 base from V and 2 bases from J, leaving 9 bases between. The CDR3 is CASSLFRGGNQPQHF. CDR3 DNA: TGTGCCAGCAGTTTATTCCGGGGTGGCAATCAGCCCCAGCATTTT.